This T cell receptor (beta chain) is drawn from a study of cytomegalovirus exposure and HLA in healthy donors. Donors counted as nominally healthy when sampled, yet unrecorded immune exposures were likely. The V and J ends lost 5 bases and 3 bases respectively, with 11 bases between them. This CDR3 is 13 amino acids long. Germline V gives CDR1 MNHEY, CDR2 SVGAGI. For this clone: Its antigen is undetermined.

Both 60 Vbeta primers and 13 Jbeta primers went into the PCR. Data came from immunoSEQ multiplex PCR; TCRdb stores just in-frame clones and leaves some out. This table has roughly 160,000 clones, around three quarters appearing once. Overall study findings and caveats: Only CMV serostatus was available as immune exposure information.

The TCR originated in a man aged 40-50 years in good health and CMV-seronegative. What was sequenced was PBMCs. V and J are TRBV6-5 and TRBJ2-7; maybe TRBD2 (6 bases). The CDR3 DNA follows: TGTGCCAGCAGTCTGGCGGGGATCTACGAGCAGTACTTC. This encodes CASSLAGIYEQYF.